The rows below give T cell receptor beta chains drawn from one sample of a study of T cell responses to AZD1222 COVID-19 vaccine. Libraries were prepared by immunoSEQ multiplex PCR; TCRdb keeps only in-frame clonotypes and omits some of them. The sample contains 120,000 to 150,000 clones, about 91% of which appear only once. The sample here was peripheral blood, taken on day 0 of AZD1222 vaccination. These receptors were collected from an adult in good health. Both conserved end residues are part of each CDR3. Each record gives: D gene, clone size, V gene, J gene, CDR3 DNA, CDR3 protein. A D gene is named only where the DNA matches it firmly. Only part of the rows carry a size: once, few, many, or a class if the clone is expanded.

>-|-|TRBV9|TRBJ2-2
TGTGCCAGCAGCGTGGGGGGTACGAACACCGGGGAGCTGTTTTTT
CASSVGGTNTGELFF
>TRBD1|-|TRBV28|TRBJ1-5
TGTGCCAGCAGTTTCTCAGGCAGGGGGAACCAGCCCCAGCATTTT
CASSFSGRGNQPQHF
>TRBD1|-|TRBV4-2|TRBJ1-2
TGTGCCAGCACCCAACCGGGACAGGGGGCTGGGTACTATGGCTACACCTTC
CASTQPGQGAGYYGYTF
>-|-|TRBV5-1|TRBJ1-5
TGCGCCAGCAGTCCGTCCGGGGGCAATCAGCCCCAGCATTTT
CASSPSGGNQPQHF
>-|-|TRBV18|TRBJ1-4
TGTGCCAGCTCACCAGGCGGGGGAGGTGACGAAAAACTGTTTTTT
CASSPGGGGDEKLFF
>-|few|TRBV28|TRBJ1-2
TGTGCCAGCAGTGCTCAGGGTTTTCGGGGCTACACCTTC
CASSAQGFRGYTF
>-|-|TRBV7-5|TRBJ1-5
TGTGCCAGAAGCTTAGAAAGATTTGCCCGACAGGGGGCAAGATGGCATCAGCCCCAGCATTTT
CARSLERFARQGARWHQPQHF
>-|-|TRBV19|TRBJ1-1
TGTGCCAGTAGTATAGATCCAGGTTCTGAAGCTTTCTTT
CASSIDPGSEAFF
>-|-|TRBV2|TRBJ1-2
TGTGCCAGCAGAGCACTACCGGGACGCCTTTTTGGCTACACCTTC
CASRALPGRLFGYTF
>-|-|TRBV28|TRBJ2-2
TGTGCCAGCAGTTGGGTCACCGGGGAGCTGTTTTTT
CASSWVTGELFF
>-|-|TRBV23-1|TRBJ1-1
TGCGCCAGCACCAGCGGGGGGAACACTGAAGCTTTCTTT
CASTSGGNTEAFF
>-|-|TRBV29-1|TRBJ1-1
TGCAGCGTTGTAAGACAGAACACTGAAGCTTTCTTT
CSVVRQNTEAFF
>TRBD1|-|TRBV2|TRBJ2-7
TGTGCCAGCGGGGAAGGGACAGGCAAGCAGTACTTC
CASGEGTGKQYF
>-|-|TRBV11-3|TRBJ1-1
TGTGCCAGCAGCTTAGACACCTCCGGGGATGGCACTGAAGCTTTCTTT
CASSLDTSGDGTEAFF
>-|-|TRBV11-2|TRBJ2-6
TGTGCCAGCAGCTTAGCGGGCTCTGGGGCCAACGTCCTGACTTTC
CASSLAGSGANVLTF
>-|-|TRBV11-1|TRBJ2-2
TGTGCCAGCGGGGGACCGAACACCGGGGAGCTGTTTTTT
CASGGPNTGELFF
>TRBD1|-|TRBV18|TRBJ1-5
TGTGCCAGTTCGGGACAGGATAGCAATCAGCCCCAGCATTTT
CASSGQDSNQPQHF
>-|-|TRBV7-9|TRBJ1-4
TGTGCCAGCAGCTACCCAGGGTCCGCAACTAATGAAAAACTGTTTTTT
CASSYPGSATNEKLFF
>TRBD1|few|TRBV30|TRBJ1-4
TGTGCCTGGAGCGCCGGACAGGCAACTAATGAAAAACTGTTTTTT
CAWSAGQATNEKLFF
>-|-|TRBV24-1|TRBJ2-3
TGTGCCACCAGTGACTACCAGGCCGGCGGCACAGATACGCAGTATTTT
CATSDYQAGGTDTQYF
>-|-|TRBV18|TRBJ1-1
TGTGCCAGCTCCATTGGGGTGAACACTGAAGCTTTCTTT
CASSIGVNTEAFF
>-|-|TRBV7-2|TRBJ2-7
TGTGCCAGCAGCTTTGGATCGTTAGGCAGGGGCGGCTCCTACGAGCAGTACTTC
CASSFGSLGRGGSYEQYF
>TRBD1|-|TRBV2|TRBJ1-2
TGTGCCAGCAACCGACAGGGGCTTGGCTATGGCTACACCTTC
CASNRQGLGYGYTF
>-|-|TRBV25-1|TRBJ2-5
TGTGCCAGCAGTGACGAACAGGCCGAGACCCAGTACTTC
CASSDEQAETQYF
>-|-|TRBV7-3|TRBJ1-1
TGTGCCAGCAGCTTAGGTGCCGCCCGGAGAGGCACTGAAGCTTTCTTT
CASSLGAARRGTEAFF
>TRBD2|-|TRBV3-1/TRBV3-2|TRBJ2-1
TGTGCCAGCAGCCAAGAGATCGGGACTAGCGGGGGGTTATCCTACAATGAGCAGTTCTTC
CASSQEIGTSGGLSYNEQFF
>-|-|TRBV7-7|TRBJ1-4
TGTGCTAGCAGCTATGGCCTGGGGGCTAATGAAAAACTGTTTTTT
CASSYGLGANEKLFF
>-|-|TRBV7-9|TRBJ1-3
TGTGCCAGCGGCCCCGTGGGAAACACCATATATTTT
CASGPVGNTIYF
>TRBD2|-|TRBV3-1/TRBV3-2|TRBJ2-5
TGTGCCAGCAAACGCGGGGGGGAGGAGACCCAGTACTTC
CASKRGGEETQYF
>-|-|TRBV3-1/TRBV3-2|TRBJ1-2
TGTGCCAGCAGCCAAGGAGAGAGGGGAGGCTACACCTTC
CASSQGERGGYTF
>TRBD2|-|TRBV9|TRBJ2-7
TGTGCCAGCAGTGCTAGCGGGGGGCCTAGCTCCTACGAGCAGTACTTC
CASSASGGPSSYEQYF
>-|-|TRBV6-2/TRBV6-3|TRBJ1-1
TGTGCCAGCAGTTACTCGAGTTCGGTACAAAACACTGAAGCTTTCTTT
CASSYSSSVQNTEAFF
>-|-|TRBV27|TRBJ1-4
TGTGCCAGCAGTTTATCGCCTGGGAGAACTAATGAAAAACTGTTTTTT
CASSLSPGRTNEKLFF
>-|-|TRBV28|TRBJ1-2
TGTGCCAGCAGCCCACCGCTCTGGGGCTACACCTTC
CASSPPLWGYTF
>TRBD2|-|TRBV4-1|TRBJ2-6
TGCGCCAGCAGCCAGACTAGCGGGGTCTCTGGGGCCAACGTCCTGACTTTC
CASSQTSGVSGANVLTF
>-|-|TRBV18|TRBJ2-1
TGTGCCAGCTCACCACCGAATCCGGGCAATGAGCAGTTCTTC
CASSPPNPGNEQFF
>-|-|TRBV6-1|TRBJ2-5
TGTGCCAGCAGTCCTGGACCGAGCCAGTACTTC
CASSPGPSQYF
>-|-|TRBV6-2/TRBV6-3|TRBJ2-7
TGTGCCAGCAGTTACAAAGGGCCGGGCCGGCCATCCTCCTACGAGCAGTACTTC
CASSYKGPGRPSSYEQYF
>TRBD2|-|TRBV7-2|TRBJ2-5
TGTGCCAGCAGCTTAGCCGCAGCGGGGGGGCAAGAGACCCAGTACTTC
CASSLAAAGGQETQYF
>TRBD1|few|TRBV28|TRBJ1-2
TGTGCCAGCAGTCGACTACCCGGGACAGGGGTGGGCCCTAACTATGGCTACACCTTC
CASSRLPGTGVGPNYGYTF
>-|few|TRBV29-1|TRBJ1-5
TGCAGCGCCTCGGGGGGGGGCAGCAATCAGCCCCAGCATTTT
CSASGGGSNQPQHF
>-|-|TRBV28|TRBJ1-2
TGTGCCAGCAGTTTCCGGACAGACGGTCATGGCTACACCTTC
CASSFRTDGHGYTF
>TRBD2|-|TRBV3-1/TRBV3-2|TRBJ2-7
TGTGCCAGCAGCCAACAGCGGGGGTCCTACGAGCAGTACTTC
CASSQQRGSYEQYF
>-|once|TRBV6-5|TRBJ1-2
TGTGCCAGCAGGGACAGTGGGGTCTATGGCTACACCTTC
CASRDSGVYGYTF
>TRBD2|-|TRBV19|TRBJ2-2
TGTGCCAGTAGCTTAGCCCCCGGGACTAGGAACACCGGGGAGCTGTTTTTT
CASSLAPGTRNTGELFF
>-|-|TRBV11-2|TRBJ1-6
TGTGCCAGCAGCTGGGTGAATTCACCCCTCCACTTT
CASSWVNSPLHF
>-|-|TRBV20-1|TRBJ2-7
TGCAGTGCCAGGGATCCTTACGAGCAGTACTTC
CSARDPYEQYF
>TRBD2|-|TRBV19|TRBJ2-7
TGTGCCAGTAGTCCCAGACTAGCAGGCGCCTACGAGCAGTACTTC
CASSPRLAGAYEQYF
>TRBD1|-|TRBV7-3|TRBJ1-1
TGTGCCAGCAGCTTACAGGGGGACACTGAAGCTTTCTTT
CASSLQGDTEAFF
>-|-|TRBV28|TRBJ1-1
TGTGCCAGCGTGGGGACTGAAGCTTTCTTT
CASVGTEAFF
>TRBD1|once|TRBV4-2|TRBJ2-7
TGTGCCAGCAGCCAAGATGGGTCCGGGACAGTAACGTTC
CASSQDGSGTVTF
>TRBD2|-|TRBV29-1|TRBJ2-7
TGCAGCGTTGTGGGGGGGTACGGCTCCTACGAGCAGTACTTC
CSVVGGYGSYEQYF
>-|-|TRBV5-8|TRBJ2-7
TGTGCCAGCAGCTTGCGGCTTGCGTCTGGGGAGTACTTC
CASSLRLASGEYF
>-|-|TRBV19|TRBJ1-4
TGTGCCAGTAGTATCCTTCCCGAGGGAGGGGTAGGGGAAAAACTGTTTTTT
CASSILPEGGVGEKLFF
>-|-|TRBV28|TRBJ1-1
TGTGCCAGCAGGCACACAGGGATCGGTGAAGCTTTCTTT
CASRHTGIGEAFF